The T cell receptor (beta chain) described here comes from a study of blood T cell repertoires in COVID-19. Across the study: The samples span acute and convalescent COVID-19 from the United States, Italy and Spain.

V was clipped by 2 bases and J by 2 bases; unmatched bases: 4. The germline V gene has CDR1 MNHNY and CDR2 SVGAGI (reference sequence). This CDR3 has 16 amino acids. Assay: immunoSEQ multiplex PCR; the TCRdb copy retains only in-frame clones and omits some. The repertoire holds around 150,000 clones, with roughly 88% as singletons. The chain is built from TRBV6-6 and TRBJ1-5; TRBD1 aligns across 9 bases. What was sequenced was peripheral blood. This receptor was obtained from a man aged 55 to 69 with active or convalescent COVID-19. CDR3 sequence reads: CASSYERTGGNQPQHF. The CDR3 DNA reads as TGTGCCAGCAGTTACGAAAGGACAGGGGGCAATCAGCCCCAGCATTTT.